The clone carrying this T cell receptor (beta chain) was seen ten or more times. As yet, its antigen is unknown. This sample was included in a study of CD8 T cells in ankylosing spondylitis. The study's findings and limits: Reports say disease-linked clones showed up significantly more in matched ankylosing spondylitis synovial fluid.

With 0 bases clipped from V and 9 bases from J, the junction kept 11 bases outside the gene matches. Germline values: CDR1 SGHAT, CDR2 FQNNGV. The CDR3 length is 15 residues. Using its own MiXCR run on the 5' RACE reads, TCRdb lists one record per CDR3 protein. Among 180,000 or so distinct CDR3 sequences listed, around 10% were seen once. The TCR originated in a male donor with ankylosing spondylitis or in good health (not recorded which). The J gene is TRBJ2-7, the V gene TRBV11-2; 7 bases map to TRBD1. Sequencing was done on a sample of blood, either unsorted or a sorted T cell fraction (not recorded which). The CDR3 nucleotides are TGTGCCAGCAGCTTAGAACAGGGGTTCGTTGGCGGGCAGTACTTC. As protein: CASSLEQGFVGGQYF.